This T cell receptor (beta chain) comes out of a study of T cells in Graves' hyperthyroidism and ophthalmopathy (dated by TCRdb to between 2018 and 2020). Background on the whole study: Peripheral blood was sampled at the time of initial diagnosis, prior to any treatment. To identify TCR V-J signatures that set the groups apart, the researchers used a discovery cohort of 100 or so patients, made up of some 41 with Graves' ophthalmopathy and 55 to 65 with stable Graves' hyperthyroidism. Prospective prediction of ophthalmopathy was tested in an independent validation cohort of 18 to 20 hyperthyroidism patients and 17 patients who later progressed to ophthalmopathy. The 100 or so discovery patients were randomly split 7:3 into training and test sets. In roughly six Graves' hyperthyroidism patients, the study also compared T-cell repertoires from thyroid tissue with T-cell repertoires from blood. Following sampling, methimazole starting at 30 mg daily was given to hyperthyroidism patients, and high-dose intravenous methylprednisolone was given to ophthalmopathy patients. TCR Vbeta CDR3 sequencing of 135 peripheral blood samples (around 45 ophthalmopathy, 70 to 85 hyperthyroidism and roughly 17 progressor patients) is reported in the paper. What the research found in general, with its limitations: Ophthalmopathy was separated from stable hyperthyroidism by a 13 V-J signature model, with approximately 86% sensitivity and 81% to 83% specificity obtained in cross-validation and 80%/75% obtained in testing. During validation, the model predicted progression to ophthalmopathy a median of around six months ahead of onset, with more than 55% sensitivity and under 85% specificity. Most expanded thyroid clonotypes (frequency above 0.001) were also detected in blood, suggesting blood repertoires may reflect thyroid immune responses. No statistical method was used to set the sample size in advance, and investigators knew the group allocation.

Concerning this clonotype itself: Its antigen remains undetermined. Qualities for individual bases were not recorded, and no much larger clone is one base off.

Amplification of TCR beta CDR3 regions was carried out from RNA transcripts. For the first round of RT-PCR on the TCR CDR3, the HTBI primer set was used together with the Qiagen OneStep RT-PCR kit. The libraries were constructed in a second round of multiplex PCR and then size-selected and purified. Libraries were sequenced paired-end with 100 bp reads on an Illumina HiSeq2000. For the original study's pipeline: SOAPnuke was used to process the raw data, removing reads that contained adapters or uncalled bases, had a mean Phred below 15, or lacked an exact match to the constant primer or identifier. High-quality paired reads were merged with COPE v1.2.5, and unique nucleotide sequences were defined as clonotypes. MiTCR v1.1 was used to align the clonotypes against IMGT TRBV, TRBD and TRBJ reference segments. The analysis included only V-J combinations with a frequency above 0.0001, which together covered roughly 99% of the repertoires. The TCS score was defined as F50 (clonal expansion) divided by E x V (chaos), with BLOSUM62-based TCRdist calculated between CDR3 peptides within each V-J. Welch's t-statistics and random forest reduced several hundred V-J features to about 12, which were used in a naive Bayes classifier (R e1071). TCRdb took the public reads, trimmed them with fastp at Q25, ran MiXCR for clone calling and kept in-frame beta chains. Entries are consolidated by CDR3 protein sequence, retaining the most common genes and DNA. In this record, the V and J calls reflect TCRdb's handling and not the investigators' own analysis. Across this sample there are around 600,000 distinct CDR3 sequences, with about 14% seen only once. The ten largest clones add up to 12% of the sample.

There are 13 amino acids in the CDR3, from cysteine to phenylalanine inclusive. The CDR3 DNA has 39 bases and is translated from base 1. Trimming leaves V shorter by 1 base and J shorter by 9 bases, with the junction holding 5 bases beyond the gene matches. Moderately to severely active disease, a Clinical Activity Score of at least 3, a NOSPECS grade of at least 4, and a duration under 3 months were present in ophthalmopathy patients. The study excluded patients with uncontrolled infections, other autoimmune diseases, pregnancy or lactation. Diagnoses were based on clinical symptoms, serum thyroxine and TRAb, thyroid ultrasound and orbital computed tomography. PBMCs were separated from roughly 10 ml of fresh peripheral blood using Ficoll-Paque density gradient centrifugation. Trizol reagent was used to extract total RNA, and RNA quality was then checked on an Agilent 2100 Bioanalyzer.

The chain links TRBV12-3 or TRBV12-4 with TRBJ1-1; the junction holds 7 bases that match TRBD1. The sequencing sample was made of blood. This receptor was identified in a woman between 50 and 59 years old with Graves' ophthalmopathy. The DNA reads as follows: TGTGCCAGCAGTTTAGGGGACAGTACAAAAGCTTTCTTT. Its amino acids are CASSLGDSTKAFF.